This entry describes one T cell receptor beta chain. In TCRdb, the RT-PCR reads were re-called with MiXCR into one record per CDR3 protein. The data contain some 92,000 distinct CDR3 sequences, around 48% of them seen just once; the ten biggest clones take up 60% to 65%. The sample is drawn from a study of patients and donors after allogeneic stem cell transplantation. Trimming took 4 bases from V and 3 from J, leaving 6 bases between them. The CDR3 is 12 residues long. From germline, CDR1 is KGHSH and CDR2 LQKENI. This clonotype was obtained from a human donor who was either an allogeneic HSCT recipient or a stem cell or donor lymphocyte infusion donor (not recorded which). It is not recorded whose cells these are; they may come from a transplant donor. Sequencing was done on a sample of blood, either unsorted or a sorted T cell fraction (not recorded which). This rearrangement joins TRBV18 to TRBJ2-5; no definite D call. This CDR3 reads CASSRSKETQYF. The CDR3 DNA is TGTGCCAGCTCACGATCCAAAGAGACCCAGTACTTC.